The clone carrying this TCR beta chain has just one count. This sample was included in a study of blood T cell repertoires in COVID-19. Some clones are missing from TCRdb's copy, which holds only in-frame ones; the method was immunoSEQ multiplex PCR. The sample yields over 45,000 clones, about 91% seen once. The germline gives CDR1 KGHDR, CDR2 SFDVKD. V shed 6 bases and J 6 bases; nucleotides not matched to a gene: 2. The CDR3 spans 12 residues. What was sequenced was peripheral blood. The chain links TRBV24-1 to TRBJ1-2; 8 nucleotides match TRBD1. The sequence came from a woman aged 55-69 years with active or convalescent COVID-19. Written as DNA, the CDR3 is TGTGCCACCAGTTACAGGGGGGATGGCTACACCTTC. It translates to CATSYRGDGYTF.